This T cell receptor beta chain was identified in a study of blood T cell repertoires in COVID-19. Whole-study context: Researchers got acute and convalescent COVID-19 samples from the United States, Italy and Spain.

The CDR3 is 14 amino acids. V dropped 2 bases and J dropped 7; count of bases not matched to a gene: 3. Germline V lookup: CDR1 MNHEY, CDR2 SVGAGI. Per the study methods: By means of reference gene primer amplification, nucleated cell counts were estimated. The assay was immunoSEQ multiplex PCR, and TCRdb's table has in-frame clones only and misses some. That table furnishes V, J and clone size, whereas the DNA furnished D and trimming. In the table there are fewer than 350,000 clones, approximately 89% of which are singletons. Patients at the Seattle site were enrolled during active infection and followed longitudinally.

This chain links TRBV6-5 with TRBJ1-2; 11 positions agree with TRBD1. The TCR comes from a woman in her sixties or seventies with COVID-19, enrolled during active disease. Sequencing used peripheral blood. This chain's CDR3 is CASSYPGQGAGYTF. CDR3 sequence (DNA): TGTGCCAGCAGTTACCCCGGACAGGGGGCTGGCTACACCTTC.